This T cell receptor beta chain was profiled in a study of vaccination and CD4 T cells after COVID-19. Treatment defined: roughly 10-day PBMC culture with coronavirus spike peptide pools or control peptides (ViraFEST assay). Oncomine TCR Beta short-read sequencing was applied to DNA from cultured CD4+ T cells. It was from cultured CD4+ T cells that genomic DNA was extracted. One entry per CDR3 protein results from TCRdb running MiXCR on the PCR reads. The sample consists of approximately 15,000 distinct CDR3 sequences, about 69% of them appearing once. A word on this clonotype: The antigen remains undetermined.

V was cut by 6 bases and J by 2 bases, with 10 bases left in between. Germline lookup yields CDR1 DFQATT and CDR2 SNEGSKA (reference sequence). The CDR3 has 12 amino acids. The sample comprised CD4+ T cells from blood, cultured in vitro. The rearrangement joins TRBV20-1 to TRBJ2-5; D uncertain. The source is a human donor who had recovered from COVID-19. As DNA, the CDR3 is TGCAGTGCACGTATAGGTCAAGAGACCCAGTACTTC. Protein: CSARIGQETQYF.